This TCR beta chain was captured by sequencing in a study of blood T cell repertoires in COVID-19. About the study: The cDNA or gDNA used as material had been derived from T cells, B-cell-depleted T cells, or PBMCs.

J gave up 0 bases and V 0 bases, and 10 bases lay outside the gene matches. Per germline, CDR1 KGHDR and CDR2 SFDVKD. There are 19 residues in the CDR3. Generated by immunoSEQ multiplex PCR, the TCRdb table keeps only in-frame clones and is missing some. The sample lists 200,000 to 250,000 clones; 80% to 85% were seen once. Cohort 3 donors were reported recovered after two negative PCRs, clearance, or symptom resolution. The origin of this receptor is a woman in her forties who had recovered from COVID-19. The chain uses TRBV24-1 and TRBJ2-3, with 8 bases that match TRBD1. Sequencing used PBMCs or T cells enriched from blood (not recorded which). The CDR3: CATSDLQGAKRSSTDTQYF. Written as DNA, the CDR3 is TGTGCCACCAGTGATTTGCAGGGGGCCAAGCGGTCTAGCACAGATACGCAGTATTTT.